This T cell receptor (beta chain) appears in the sequencing data of a study of cytomegalovirus exposure and HLA in healthy donors. Trimming took 3 bases from V and 5 from J, leaving 11 bases between them. The germline V gene has CDR1 SGHDT and CDR2 YYEEEE. The CDR3 is 13 residues long. PCR involved 60 Vbeta and 13 Jbeta primers. Measured with immunoSEQ multiplex PCR; TCRdb has only the in-frame clones, and not every one. The repertoire holds about 170,000 clones, with more than 75% as singletons. Concerning this clone itself: What it recognizes is unknown.

Study findings and constraints: DRB1 had the most TCR associations and HLA-C the fewest, a later analysis found, with rates varying by HLA locus. Later analysis associated a missense DCLRE1C variant with TCR beta V- and J-gene trimming.

The J gene is TRBJ1-2, the V gene TRBV5-6; D is ambiguous. The sequence was collected from a girl between 10 and 17 years old in good health and CMV-seropositive. The material sequenced was PBMCs. The CDR3 reads CASSSTDPYGYTF. In nucleotides, the CDR3 is TGTGCCAGCAGCTCGACTGATCCTTATGGCTACACCTTC.